The entry below describes one T cell receptor (beta chain). This sample is drawn from a study of blood T cell repertoires in COVID-19. TCRdb keeps only in-frame clones here, not all; method: immunoSEQ multiplex PCR. The sample gives 150,000 to 200,000 clones, less than 80% of which show up once; approximately 13% is in the top ten. Germline loops: CDR1 SGHDT, CDR2 YYEEEE. The V and J ends lost 4 bases and 4 bases, in that order; junction bases with no gene match: 7. The length of the CDR3 is 15 residues. The rearrangement uses TRBV5-6 and TRBJ2-5; 10 nucleotides match TRBD1. This TCR came from a man aged 45 to 65 who had recovered from COVID-19. Sample: peripheral blood. CDR3: CASSGLDRGGETQYF. CDR3 coding DNA: TGTGCCAGCAGCGGACTGGACAGGGGGGGAGAGACCCAGTACTTC.